This T cell receptor beta chain comes out of a study of blood T cell repertoires in COVID-19. The V gene's germline CDR1 is MNHEY and CDR2 SVGAGI. Trimming pared 4 bases from V and 0 bases from J, leaving 10 bases between. The CDR3 covers 15 residues. Repertoires were generated with immunoSEQ multiplex PCR, while TCRdb's copy carries only in-frame clones and drops some. The data show over 200,000 clones, with 70% to 75% seen just once and 3.3% held by the top ten. The TCR originated in a woman of 80 years or more with acute or convalescent COVID-19. Sequenced: peripheral blood. The chain uses TRBV6-5 and TRBJ1-3, with D possibly being TRBD1 (6 bases). CDR3: CASSSGQNSGNTIYF. The CDR3 region has the DNA TGTGCCAGCAGTTCCGGACAGAACTCTGGAAACACCATATATTTT.